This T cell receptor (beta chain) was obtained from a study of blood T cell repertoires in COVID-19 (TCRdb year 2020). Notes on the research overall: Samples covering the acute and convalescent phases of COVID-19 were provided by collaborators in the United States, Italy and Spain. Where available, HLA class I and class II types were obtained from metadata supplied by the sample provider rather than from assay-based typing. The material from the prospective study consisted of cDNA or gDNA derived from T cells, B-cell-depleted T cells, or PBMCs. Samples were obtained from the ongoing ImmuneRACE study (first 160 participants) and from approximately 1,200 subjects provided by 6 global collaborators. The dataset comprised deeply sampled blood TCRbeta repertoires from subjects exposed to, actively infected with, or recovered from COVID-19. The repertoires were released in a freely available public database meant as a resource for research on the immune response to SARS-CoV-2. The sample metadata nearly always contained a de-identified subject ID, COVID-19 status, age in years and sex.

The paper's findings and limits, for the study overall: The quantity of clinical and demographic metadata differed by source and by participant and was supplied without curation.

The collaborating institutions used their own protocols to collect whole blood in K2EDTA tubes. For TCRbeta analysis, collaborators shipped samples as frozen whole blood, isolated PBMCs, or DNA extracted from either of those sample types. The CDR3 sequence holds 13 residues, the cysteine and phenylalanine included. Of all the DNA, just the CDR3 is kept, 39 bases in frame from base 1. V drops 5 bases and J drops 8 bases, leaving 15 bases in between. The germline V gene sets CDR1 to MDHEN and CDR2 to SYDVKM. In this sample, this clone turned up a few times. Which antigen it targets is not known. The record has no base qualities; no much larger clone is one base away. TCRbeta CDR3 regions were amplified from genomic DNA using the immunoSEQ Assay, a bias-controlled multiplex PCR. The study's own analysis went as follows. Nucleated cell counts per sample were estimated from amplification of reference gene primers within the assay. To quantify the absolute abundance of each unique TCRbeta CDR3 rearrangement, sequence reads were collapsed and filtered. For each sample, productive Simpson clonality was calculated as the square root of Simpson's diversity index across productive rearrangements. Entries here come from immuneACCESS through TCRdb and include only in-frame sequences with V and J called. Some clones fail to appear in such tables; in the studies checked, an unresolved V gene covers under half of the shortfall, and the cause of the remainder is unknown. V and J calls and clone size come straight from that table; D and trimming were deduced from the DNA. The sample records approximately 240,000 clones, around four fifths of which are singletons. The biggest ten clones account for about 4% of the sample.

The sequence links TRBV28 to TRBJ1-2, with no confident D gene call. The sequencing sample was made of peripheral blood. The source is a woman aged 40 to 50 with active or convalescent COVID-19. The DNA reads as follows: TGTGCCAGCAGTGGGCGCATCCCTAAGGGCTACACCTTC. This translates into CASSGRIPKGYTF.